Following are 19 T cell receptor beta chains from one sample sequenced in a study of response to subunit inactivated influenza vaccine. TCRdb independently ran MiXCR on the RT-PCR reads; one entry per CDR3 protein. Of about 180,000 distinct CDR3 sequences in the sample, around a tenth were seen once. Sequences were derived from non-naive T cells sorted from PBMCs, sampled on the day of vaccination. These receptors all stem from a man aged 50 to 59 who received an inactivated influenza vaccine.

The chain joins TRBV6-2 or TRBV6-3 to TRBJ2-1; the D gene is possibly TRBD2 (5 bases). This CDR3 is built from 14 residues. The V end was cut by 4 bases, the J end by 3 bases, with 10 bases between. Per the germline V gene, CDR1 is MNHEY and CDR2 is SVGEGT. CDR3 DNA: TGTGCCAGCAGTTCTGTTGGACTCTACAATGAGCAGTTCTTC. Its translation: CASSSVGLYNEQFF.

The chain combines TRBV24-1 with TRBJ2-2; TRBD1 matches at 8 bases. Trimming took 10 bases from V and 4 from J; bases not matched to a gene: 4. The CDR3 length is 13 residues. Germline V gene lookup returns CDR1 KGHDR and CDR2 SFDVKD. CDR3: CATRTGSTGELFF. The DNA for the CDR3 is TGTGCCACTAGGACAGGGTCCACCGGGGAGCTGTTTTTT.

This chain's CDR3 is CASSPVAGGETQYF. The CDR3, as DNA: TGTGCCAGCAGCCCCGTAGCGGGAGGAGAGACCCAGTACTTC. J is TRBJ2-5 and V is TRBV11-2, with 10 bases fitting TRBD2. Germline V CDR1 and CDR2: SGHAT, FQNNGV. The trim removed 5 bases at V and 4 bases at J, leaving 4 bases unmatched. The CDR3 length is 14 residues.

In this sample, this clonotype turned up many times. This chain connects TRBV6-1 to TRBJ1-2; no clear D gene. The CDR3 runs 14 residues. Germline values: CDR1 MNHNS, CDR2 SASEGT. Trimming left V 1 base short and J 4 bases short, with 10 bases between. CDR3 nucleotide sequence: TGTGCCAGCAGTGAAGGCCCCAGAGGCTATGGCTACACCTTC. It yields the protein CASSEGPRGYGYTF.

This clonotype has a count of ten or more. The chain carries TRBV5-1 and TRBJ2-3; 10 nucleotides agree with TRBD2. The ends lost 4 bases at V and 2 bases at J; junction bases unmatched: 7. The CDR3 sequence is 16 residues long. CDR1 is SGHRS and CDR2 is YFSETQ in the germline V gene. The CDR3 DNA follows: TGCGCCAGCAGCACCGCTAGCGGGGGAAACACAGATACGCAGTATTTT. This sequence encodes CASSTASGGNTDTQYF.

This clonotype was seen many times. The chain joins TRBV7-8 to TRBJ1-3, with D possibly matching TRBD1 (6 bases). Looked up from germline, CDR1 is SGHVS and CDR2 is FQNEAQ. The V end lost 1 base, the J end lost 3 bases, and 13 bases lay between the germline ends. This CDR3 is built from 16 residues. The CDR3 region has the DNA TGTGCCAGCAGCTTAGTTCCGGGGGCGTATGGAAACACCATATATTTT. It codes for CASSLVPGAYGNTIYF. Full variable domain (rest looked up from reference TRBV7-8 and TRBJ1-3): GAGVSQSPRYKVAKRGQDVALRCDPISGHVSLFWYQQALGQGPEFLTYFQNEAQLDKSGLPSDRFFAERPEGSVSTLKIQRTQQEDSAVYLCASSLVPGAYGNTIYFGEGSWLTVV.

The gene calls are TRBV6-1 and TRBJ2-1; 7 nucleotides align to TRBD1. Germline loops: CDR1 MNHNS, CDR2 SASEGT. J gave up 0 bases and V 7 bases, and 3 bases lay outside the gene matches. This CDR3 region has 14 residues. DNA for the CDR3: TGTGCCAGCAAGGGGGCTAGCTCCTACAATGAGCAGTTCTTC. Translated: CASKGASSYNEQFF.

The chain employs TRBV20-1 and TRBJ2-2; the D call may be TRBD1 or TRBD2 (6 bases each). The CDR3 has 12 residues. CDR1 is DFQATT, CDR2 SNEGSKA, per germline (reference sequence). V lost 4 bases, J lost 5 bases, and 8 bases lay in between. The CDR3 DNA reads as TGCAGTGCTATAGGGGGGACCGGGGAGCTGTTTTTT. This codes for CSAIGGTGELFF.

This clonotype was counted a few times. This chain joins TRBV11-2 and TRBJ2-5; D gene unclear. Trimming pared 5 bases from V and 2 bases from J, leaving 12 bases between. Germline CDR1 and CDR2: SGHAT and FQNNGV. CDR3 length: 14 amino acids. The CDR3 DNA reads TGTGCCAGCAGCCAAAAAAACCGGCAAGAGACCCAGTACTTC. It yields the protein CASSQKNRQETQYF.

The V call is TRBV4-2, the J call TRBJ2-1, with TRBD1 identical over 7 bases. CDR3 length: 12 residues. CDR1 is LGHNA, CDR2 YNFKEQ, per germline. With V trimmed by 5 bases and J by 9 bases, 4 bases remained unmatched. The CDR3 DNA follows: TGTGCCAGCAGCGGACGGACAGGTGAGCAGTTCTTC. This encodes CASSGRTGEQFF.

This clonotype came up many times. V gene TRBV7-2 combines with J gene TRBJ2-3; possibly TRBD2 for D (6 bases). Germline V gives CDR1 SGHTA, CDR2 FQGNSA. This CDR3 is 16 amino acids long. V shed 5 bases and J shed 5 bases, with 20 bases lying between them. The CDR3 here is CASSQRLGPGRDTQYF. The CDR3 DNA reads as TGTGCCAGCAGCCAGCGACTAGGCCCGGGGAGAGATACGCAGTATTTT.

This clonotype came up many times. CDR3 region: CASSQEDRAREQYF. The DNA of the CDR3 is TGCGCCAGCAGCCAGGAGGACAGGGCGAGAGAGCAGTACTTC. The chain has TRBV4-1 and TRBJ2-7; 8 positions match TRBD1. Per the germline V gene, CDR1 is MGHRA and CDR2 is YSYEKL. This CDR3 has 14 residues. V shed 3 bases, J shed 7 bases, and the junction held 8 bases outside the gene matches.

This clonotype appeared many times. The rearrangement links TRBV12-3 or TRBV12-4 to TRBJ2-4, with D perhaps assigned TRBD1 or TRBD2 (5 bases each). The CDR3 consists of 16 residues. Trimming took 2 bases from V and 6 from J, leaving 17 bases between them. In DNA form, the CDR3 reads TGTGCCAGCAGTTTATTGGGACGAGGGTCGGGAAACATTCAGTACTTC. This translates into CASSLLGRGSGNIQYF.

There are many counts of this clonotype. The CDR3 nucleotides are TGCAGTGCTAGGAGACCCACAGATTATGGCTACACCTTC. This sequence encodes CSARRPTDYGYTF. The chain links TRBV20-1 to TRBJ1-2; D remains ambiguous. There are 13 residues in the CDR3. V was shortened by 3 bases and J by 5 bases, with 13 bases between the two germline ends. Germline V gives CDR1 DFQATT, CDR2 SNEGSKA (reference sequence).

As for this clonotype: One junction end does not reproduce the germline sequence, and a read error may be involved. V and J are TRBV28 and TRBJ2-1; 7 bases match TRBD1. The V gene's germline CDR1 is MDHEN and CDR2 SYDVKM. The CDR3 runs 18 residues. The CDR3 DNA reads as TGTGCCCGCAGTTTATCCGTACGTATACAGGGGTTTTCGTATGAGCAGTTCTTC. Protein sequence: CARSLSVRIQGFSYEQFF. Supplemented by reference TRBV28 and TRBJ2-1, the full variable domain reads DVKVTQSSRYLVKRTGEKVFLECVQDMDHENMFWYRQDPGLGLRLIYFSYDVKMKEKGDIPEGYSVSREKKERFSLILESASTNQTSMYLCARSLSVRIQGFSYEQFFGPGTRLTVL.

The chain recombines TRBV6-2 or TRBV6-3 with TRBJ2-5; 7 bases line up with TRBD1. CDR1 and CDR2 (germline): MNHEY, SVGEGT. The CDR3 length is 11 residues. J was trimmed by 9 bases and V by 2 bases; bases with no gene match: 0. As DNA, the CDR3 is TGTGCCAGCAGTTACCAGGGGGCCCAGTACTTC. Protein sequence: CASSYQGAQYF.

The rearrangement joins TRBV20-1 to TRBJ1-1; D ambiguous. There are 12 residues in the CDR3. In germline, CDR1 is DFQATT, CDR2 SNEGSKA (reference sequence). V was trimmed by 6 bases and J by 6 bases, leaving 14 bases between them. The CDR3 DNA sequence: TGCAGTGCCGTACCCCTTTTCGCTGAAGCTTTCTTT. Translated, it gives CSAVPLFAEAFF.

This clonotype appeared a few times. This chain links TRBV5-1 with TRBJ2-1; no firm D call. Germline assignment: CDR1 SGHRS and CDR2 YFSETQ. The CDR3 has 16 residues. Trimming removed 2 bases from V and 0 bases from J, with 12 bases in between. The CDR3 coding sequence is TGCGCCAGCAGCTTACCTAGACAAAGCTCCTACAATGAGCAGTTCTTC. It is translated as CASSLPRQSSYNEQFF.

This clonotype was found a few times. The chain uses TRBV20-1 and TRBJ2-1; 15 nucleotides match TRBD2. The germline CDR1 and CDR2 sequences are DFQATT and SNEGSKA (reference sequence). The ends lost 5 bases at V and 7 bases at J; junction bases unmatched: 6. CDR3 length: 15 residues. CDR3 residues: CSAVTGLAGGNEQFF. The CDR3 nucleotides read TGCAGTGCTGTGACTGGACTAGCGGGAGGGAATGAGCAGTTCTTC.